This T cell receptor (beta chain) was identified during a study of CD8+ T cells in alopecia areata. RNA, once extracted, was reverse transcribed into cDNA for use as the sequencing template. Measured with immunoSEQ multiplex PCR; TCRdb has only the in-frame clones, and not every one. The sample has more than 90,000 clones; 55% to 70% are singletons. V dropped 5 bases and J dropped 10 bases, with 20 bases sitting between them. The germline V gene encodes CDR1 GTSNPN and CDR2 SVGIG (reference sequence). The length of the CDR3 is 13 residues. The TCR originated in a human donor in good health. This rearrangement joins TRBV30 to TRBJ1-2; D gene ambiguous. The sequenced material came from CD4+ T cells sorted from blood. The CDR3 bases are TGTGCCTGGGGTGCAATCTGGATTCGGGACTACACCTTC. Translation gives CAWGAIWIRDYTF.